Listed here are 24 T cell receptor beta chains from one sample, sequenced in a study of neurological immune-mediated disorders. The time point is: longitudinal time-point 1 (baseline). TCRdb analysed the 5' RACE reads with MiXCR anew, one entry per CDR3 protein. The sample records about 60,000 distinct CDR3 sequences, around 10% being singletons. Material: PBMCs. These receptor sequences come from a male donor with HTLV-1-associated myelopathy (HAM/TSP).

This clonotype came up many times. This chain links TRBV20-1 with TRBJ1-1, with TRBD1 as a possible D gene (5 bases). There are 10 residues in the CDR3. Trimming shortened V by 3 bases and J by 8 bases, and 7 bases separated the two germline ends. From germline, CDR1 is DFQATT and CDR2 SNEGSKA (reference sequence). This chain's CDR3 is CSASDSEAFF. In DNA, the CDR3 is TGCAGTGCTAGCGACAGCGAAGCTTTCTTT.

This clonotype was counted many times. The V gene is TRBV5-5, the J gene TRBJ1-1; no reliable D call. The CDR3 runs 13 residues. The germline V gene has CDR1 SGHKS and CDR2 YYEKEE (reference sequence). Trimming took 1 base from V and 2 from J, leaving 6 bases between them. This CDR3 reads CASSLSANTEAFF. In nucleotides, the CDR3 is TGTGCCAGCAGCTTGTCGGCTAACACTGAAGCTTTCTTT.

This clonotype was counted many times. The CDR3 DNA reads TGCGCCAGCAGCCCCAGACACTACTACGAGCAGTACTTC. Protein sequence: CASSPRHYYEQYF. The chain combines TRBV5-1 with TRBJ2-7; D call uncertain. There are 13 residues in the CDR3. The V end was cut by 4 bases, the J end by 3 bases, with 11 bases between. In germline, CDR1 is SGHRS, CDR2 YFSETQ.

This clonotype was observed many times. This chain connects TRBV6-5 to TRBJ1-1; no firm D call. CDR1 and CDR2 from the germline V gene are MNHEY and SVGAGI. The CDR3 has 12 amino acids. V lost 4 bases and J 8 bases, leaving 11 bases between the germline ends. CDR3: CASSSLGREAFF. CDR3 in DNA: TGTGCCAGCAGTTCACTAGGGAGGGAAGCTTTCTTT.

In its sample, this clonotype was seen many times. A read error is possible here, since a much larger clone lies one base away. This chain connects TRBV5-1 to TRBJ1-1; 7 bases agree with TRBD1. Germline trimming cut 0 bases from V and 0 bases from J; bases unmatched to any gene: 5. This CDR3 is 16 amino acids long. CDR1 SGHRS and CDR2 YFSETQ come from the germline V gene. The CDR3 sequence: CASSLVTGIMNTEAFF. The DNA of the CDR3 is TGCGCCAGCAGCTTGGTGACAGGGATTATGAACACTGAAGCTTTCTTT.

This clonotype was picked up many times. The DNA for the CDR3 is TGTGCCACCAGTGAACACAGGTCTACTGGCTACACCTTC. Its protein is CATSEHRSTGYTF. This chain joins TRBV24-1 and TRBJ1-2, with a weak D call TRBD1 (5 bases). The CDR3 is made up of 13 amino acids. V shed 4 bases and J shed 7 bases, with 12 bases lying between them. Germline V CDR1 and CDR2: KGHDR, SFDVKD.

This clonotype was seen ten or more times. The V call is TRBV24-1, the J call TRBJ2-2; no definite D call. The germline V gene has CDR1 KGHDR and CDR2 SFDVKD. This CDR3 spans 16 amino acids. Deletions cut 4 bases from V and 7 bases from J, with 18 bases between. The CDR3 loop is CATSDPRLGASGELFF. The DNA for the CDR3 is TGTGCCACCAGTGACCCTAGGCTGGGTGCGAGCGGGGAGCTGTTTTTT.

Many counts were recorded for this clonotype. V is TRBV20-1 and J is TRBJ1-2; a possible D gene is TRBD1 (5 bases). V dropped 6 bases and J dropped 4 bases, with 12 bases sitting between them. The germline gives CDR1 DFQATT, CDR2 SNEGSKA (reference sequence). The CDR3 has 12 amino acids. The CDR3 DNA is TGCAGTGCATCCAGGGTAGCCTATGGCTACACCTTC. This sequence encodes CSASRVAYGYTF.

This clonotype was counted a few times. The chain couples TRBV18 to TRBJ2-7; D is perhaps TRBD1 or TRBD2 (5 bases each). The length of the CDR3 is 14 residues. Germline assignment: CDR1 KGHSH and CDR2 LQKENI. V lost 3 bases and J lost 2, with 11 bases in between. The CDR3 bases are TGTGCCAGCTCACCCGGGACGGGGCCCTACGAGCAGTACTTC. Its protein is CASSPGTGPYEQYF.

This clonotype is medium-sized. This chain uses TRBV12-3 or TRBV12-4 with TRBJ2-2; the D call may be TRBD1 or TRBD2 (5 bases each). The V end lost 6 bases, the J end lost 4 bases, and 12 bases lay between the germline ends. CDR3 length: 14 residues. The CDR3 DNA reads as TGTGCCAGCAGAATGGGACCGCCCACCGGGGAGCTGTTTTTT. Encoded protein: CASRMGPPTGELFF.

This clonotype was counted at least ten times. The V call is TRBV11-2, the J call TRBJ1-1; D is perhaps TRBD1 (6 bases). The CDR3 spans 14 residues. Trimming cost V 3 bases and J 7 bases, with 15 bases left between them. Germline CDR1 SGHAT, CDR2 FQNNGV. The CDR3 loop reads CASSFPGGPDEAFF. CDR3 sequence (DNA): TGTGCCAGCAGCTTCCCCGGGGGCCCGGATGAAGCTTTCTTT. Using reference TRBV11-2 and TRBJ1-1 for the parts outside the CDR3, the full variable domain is EAGVAQSPRYKIIEKRQSVAFWCNPISGHATLYWYQQILGQGPKLLIQFQNNGVVDDSQLPKDRFSAERLKGVDSTLKIQPAKLEDSAVYLCASSFPGGPDEAFFGQGTRLTVV.

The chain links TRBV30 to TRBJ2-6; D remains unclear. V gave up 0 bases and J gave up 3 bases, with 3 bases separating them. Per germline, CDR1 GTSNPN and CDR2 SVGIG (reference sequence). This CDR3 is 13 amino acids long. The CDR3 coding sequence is TGTGCCTGGAGTGTGGTTGGGGCCAACGTCCTGACTTTC. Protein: CAWSVVGANVLTF.

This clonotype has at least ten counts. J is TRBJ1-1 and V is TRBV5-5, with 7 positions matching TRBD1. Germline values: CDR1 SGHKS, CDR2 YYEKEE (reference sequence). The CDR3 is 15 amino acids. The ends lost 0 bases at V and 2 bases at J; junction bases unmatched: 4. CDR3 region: CASSLGDRANTEAFF. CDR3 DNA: TGTGCCAGCAGCTTGGGTGACAGGGCCAACACTGAAGCTTTCTTT.

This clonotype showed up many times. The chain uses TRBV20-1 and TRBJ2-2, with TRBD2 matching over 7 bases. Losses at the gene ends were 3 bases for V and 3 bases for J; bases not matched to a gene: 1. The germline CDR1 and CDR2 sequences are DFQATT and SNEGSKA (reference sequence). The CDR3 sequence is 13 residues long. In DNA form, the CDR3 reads TGCAGTGCTAGTCGGGGGGACACCGGGGAGCTGTTTTTT. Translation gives CSASRGDTGELFF.

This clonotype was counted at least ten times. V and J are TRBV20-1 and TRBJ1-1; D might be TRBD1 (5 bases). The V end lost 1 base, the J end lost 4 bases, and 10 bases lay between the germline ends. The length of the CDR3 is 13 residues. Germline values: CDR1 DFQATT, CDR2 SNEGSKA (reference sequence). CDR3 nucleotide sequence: TGCAGTGCTAGAGGGGGGGTGGGCACTGAAGCTTTCTTT. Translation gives CSARGGVGTEAFF.

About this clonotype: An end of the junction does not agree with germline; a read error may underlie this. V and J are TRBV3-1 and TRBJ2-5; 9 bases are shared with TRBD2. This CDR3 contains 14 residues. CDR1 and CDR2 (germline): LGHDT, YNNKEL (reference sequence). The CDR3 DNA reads TGTGCCAGCAGCAAAGCGGGGGGCCAGGAGACCGAGTACTTC. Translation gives CASSKAGGQETEYF.

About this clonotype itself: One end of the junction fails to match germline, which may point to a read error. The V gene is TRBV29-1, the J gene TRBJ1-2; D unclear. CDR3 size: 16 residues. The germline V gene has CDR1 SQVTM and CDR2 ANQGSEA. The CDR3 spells CRVGQPPRQENYGYTF. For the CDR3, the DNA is TGCAGAGTTGGTCAGCCCCCGCGCCAGGAGAACTATGGCTACACCTTC.

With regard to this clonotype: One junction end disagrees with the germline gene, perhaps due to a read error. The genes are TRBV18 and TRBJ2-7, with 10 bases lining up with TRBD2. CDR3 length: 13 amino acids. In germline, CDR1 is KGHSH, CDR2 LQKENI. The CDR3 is CASSPGLATSGDF. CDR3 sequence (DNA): TGTGCCAGCTCACCGGGACTAGCGACGTCTGGGGACTTC.

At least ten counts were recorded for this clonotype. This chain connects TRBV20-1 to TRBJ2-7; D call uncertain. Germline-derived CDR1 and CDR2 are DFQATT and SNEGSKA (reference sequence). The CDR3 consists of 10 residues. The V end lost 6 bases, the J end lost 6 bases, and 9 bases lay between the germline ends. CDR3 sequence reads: CSAGPFEQYF. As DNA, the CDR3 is TGCAGTGCCGGACCCTTCGAGCAGTACTTC.

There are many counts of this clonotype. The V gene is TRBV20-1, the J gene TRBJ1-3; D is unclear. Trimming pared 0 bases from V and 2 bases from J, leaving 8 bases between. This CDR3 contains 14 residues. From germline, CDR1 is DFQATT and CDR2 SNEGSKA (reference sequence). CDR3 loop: CSAREGGPGNTIYF. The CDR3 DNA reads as TGCAGTGCTAGAGAAGGAGGCCCTGGAAACACCATATATTTT.

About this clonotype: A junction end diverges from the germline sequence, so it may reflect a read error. The CDR3 DNA is TGTGCCAGCAGCGCGGGACAGGGGGGCTCCAACGAGCAGTACTTC. Its protein product is CASSAGQGGSNEQYF. The J gene is TRBJ2-7, the V gene TRBV9; 11 nucleotides agree with TRBD1. The CDR3 contains 15 residues. Germline assignment: CDR1 SGDLS and CDR2 YYNGEE.

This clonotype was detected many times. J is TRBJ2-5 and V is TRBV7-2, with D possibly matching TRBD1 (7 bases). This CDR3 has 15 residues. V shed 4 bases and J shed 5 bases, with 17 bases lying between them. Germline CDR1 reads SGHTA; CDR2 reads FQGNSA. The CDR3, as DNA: TGTGCCAGCAGCTCGCAGGGGGGAGGACGGGAGACCCAGTACTTC. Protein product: CASSSQGGGRETQYF.

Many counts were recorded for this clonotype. The CDR3 is CSATLPGERGKNIQYF. The CDR3, as DNA: TGCAGTGCCACCCTCCCTGGCGAACGGGGCAAAAACATTCAGTACTTC. This chain links TRBV20-1 with TRBJ2-4; possible D gene TRBD2, 5 bases. Germline-derived CDR1 and CDR2 are DFQATT and SNEGSKA (reference sequence). Trimming removed 6 bases from V and 3 bases from J, with 21 bases in between. CDR3 length equals 16 residues.

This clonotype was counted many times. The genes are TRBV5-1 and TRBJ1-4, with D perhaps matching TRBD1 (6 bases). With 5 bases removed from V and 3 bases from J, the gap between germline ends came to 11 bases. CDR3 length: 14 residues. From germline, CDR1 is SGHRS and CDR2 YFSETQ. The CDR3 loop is CASSHGQPNEKLFF. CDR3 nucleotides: TGCGCCAGCAGTCATGGACAGCCTAATGAAAAACTGTTTTTT.